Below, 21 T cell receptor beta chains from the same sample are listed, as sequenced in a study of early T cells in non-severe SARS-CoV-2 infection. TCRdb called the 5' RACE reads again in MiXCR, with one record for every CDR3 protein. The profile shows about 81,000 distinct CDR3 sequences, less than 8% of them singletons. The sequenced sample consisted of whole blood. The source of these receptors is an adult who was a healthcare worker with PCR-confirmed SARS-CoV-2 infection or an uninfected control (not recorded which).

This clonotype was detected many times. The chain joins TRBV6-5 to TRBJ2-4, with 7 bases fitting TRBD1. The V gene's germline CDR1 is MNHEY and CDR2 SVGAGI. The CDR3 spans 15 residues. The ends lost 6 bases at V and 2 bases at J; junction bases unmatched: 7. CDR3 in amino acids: CASSRDSYSKNIQYF. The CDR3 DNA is TGTGCCAGCAGCCGGGACAGTTACTCCAAAAACATTCAGTACTTC.

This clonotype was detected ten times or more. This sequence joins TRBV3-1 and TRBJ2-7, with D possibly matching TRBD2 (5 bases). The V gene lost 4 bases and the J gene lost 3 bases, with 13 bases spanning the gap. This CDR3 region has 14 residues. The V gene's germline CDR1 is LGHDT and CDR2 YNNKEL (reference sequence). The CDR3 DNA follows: TGTGCCAGCAGCCTTACACGCGGGTTCTACGAGCAGTACTTC. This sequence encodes CASSLTRGFYEQYF.

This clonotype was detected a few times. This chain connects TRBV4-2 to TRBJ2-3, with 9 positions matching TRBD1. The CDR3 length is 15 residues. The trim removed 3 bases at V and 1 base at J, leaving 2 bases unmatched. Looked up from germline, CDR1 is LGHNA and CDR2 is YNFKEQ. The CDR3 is CASSHRDRGTDTQYF. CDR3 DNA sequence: TGTGCCAGCAGCCATCGGGACAGGGGCACAGATACGCAGTATTTT.

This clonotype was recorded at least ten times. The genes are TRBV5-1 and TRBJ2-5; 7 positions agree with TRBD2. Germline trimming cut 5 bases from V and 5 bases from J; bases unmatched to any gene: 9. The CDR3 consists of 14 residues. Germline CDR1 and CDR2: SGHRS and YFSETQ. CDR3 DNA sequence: TGCGCCAGCAGTGGACTAGGGGCTGGCGAGACCCAGTACTTC. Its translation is CASSGLGAGETQYF.

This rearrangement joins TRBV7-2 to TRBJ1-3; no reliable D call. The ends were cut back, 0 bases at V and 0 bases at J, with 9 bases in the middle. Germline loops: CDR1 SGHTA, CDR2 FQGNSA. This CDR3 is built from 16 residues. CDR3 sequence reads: CASSLAGGFSGNTIYF. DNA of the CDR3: TGTGCCAGCAGCTTAGCGGGCGGATTCTCTGGAAACACCATATATTTT.

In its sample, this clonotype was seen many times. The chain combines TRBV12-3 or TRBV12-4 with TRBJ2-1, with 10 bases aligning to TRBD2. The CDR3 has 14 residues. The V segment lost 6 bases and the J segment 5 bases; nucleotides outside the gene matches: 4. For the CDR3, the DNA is TGTGCCAGCAGGACACTAGCGGGGAACAATGAGCAGTTCTTC. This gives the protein CASRTLAGNNEQFF.

CDR3 in DNA: TGTGCCAGCAGTGAACAAGGCATCTATGGCTACACCTTC. This encodes CASSEQGIYGYTF. V usage is TRBV6-1 and J usage is TRBJ1-2; no definite D call. This CDR3 region has 13 residues. Trimming left V 2 bases short and J 4 bases short, with 8 bases between. The germline V gene has CDR1 MNHNS and CDR2 SASEGT.

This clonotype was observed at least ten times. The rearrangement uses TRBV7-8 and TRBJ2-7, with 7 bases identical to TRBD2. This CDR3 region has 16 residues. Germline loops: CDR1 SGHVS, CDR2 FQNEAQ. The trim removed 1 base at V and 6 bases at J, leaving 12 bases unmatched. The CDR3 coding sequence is TGTGCCAGCAGCTTAGTGAGCCGAACTAGCGTCGGCGAGCAGTACTTC. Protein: CASSLVSRTSVGEQYF.

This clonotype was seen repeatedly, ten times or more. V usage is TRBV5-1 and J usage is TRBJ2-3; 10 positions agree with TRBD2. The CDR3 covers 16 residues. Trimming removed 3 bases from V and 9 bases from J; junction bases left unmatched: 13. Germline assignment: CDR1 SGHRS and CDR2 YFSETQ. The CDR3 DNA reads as TGCGCCAGCAGCTCCGGGACTAGCGTCACAAAGGCGACGCAGTATTTT. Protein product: CASSSGTSVTKATQYF. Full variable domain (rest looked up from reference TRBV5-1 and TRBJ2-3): KAGVTQTPRYLIKTRGQQVTLSCSPISGHRSVSWYQQTPGQGLQFLFEYFSETQRNKGNFPGRFSGRQFSNSRSEMNVSTLELGDSALYLCASSSGTSVTKATQYFGPGTRLTVL.

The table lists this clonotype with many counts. The CDR3 here is CSVEAENYGYTF. Here the CDR3 DNA reads TGCAGCGTTGAGGCTGAAAACTATGGCTACACCTTC. This chain joins TRBV29-1 and TRBJ1-2; D is unclear. The CDR3 has 12 amino acids. Trimming pared 3 bases from V and 2 bases from J, leaving 7 bases between. Looked up from germline, CDR1 is SQVTM and CDR2 is ANQGSEA.

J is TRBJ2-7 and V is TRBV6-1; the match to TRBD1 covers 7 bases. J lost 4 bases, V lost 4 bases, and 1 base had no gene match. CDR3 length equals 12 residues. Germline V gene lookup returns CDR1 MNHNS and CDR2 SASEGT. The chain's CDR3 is CASSGDRYEQYF. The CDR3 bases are TGTGCCAGCAGTGGGGACAGATACGAGCAGTACTTC.

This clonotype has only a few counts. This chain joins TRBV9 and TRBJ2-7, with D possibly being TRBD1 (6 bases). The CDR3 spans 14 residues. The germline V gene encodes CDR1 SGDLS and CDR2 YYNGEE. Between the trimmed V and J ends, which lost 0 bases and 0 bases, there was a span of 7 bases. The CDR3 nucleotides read TGTGCCAGCAGCGTAGGGGACACCTCCTACGAGCAGTACTTC. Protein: CASSVGDTSYEQYF.

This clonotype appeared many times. CDR3 sequence: CASSSGGTGGPMNTEAFF. The CDR3 coding sequence is TGCGCCAGCAGCTCTGGAGGAACAGGGGGCCCCATGAACACTGAAGCTTTCTTT. The J gene is TRBJ1-1, the V gene TRBV5-1, with 9 bases identical to TRBD1. The J segment lost 0 bases and the V segment lost 3 bases, leaving 12 bases of the junction unmatched. This CDR3 comprises 18 residues. The V gene's germline CDR1 is SGHRS and CDR2 YFSETQ.

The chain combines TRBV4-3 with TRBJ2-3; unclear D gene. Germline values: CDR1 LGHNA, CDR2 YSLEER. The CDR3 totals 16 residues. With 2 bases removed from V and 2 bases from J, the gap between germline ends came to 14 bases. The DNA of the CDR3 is TGCGCCAGCAGCCAACGGCCCCATGGGTCCACAGATACGCAGTATTTT. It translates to CASSQRPHGSTDTQYF.

The CDR3 DNA reads TGTGCCAGCAGTTTACGCGGGCGCACAGATACGCAGTATTTT. Translated, it gives CASSLRGRTDTQYF. This chain connects TRBV28 to TRBJ2-3; tentative D call: TRBD2 (5 bases). This CDR3 is built from 14 residues. Germline loops: CDR1 MDHEN, CDR2 SYDVKM. V was shortened by 2 bases and J by 1 base, with 7 bases between the two germline ends. Using reference TRBV28 and TRBJ2-3 for the parts outside the CDR3, the full variable domain is DVKVTQSSRYLVKRTGEKVFLECVQDMDHENMFWYRQDPGLGLRLIYFSYDVKMKEKGDIPEGYSVSREKKERFSLILESASTNQTSMYLCASSLRGRTDTQYFGPGTRLTVL.

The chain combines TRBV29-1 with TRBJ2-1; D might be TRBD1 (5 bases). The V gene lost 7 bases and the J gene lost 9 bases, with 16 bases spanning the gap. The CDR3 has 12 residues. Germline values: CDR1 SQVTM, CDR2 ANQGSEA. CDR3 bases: TGCAGCGCCCTAGGGGTTATAAGTGAGCAGTTCTTC. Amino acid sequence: CSALGVISEQFF.

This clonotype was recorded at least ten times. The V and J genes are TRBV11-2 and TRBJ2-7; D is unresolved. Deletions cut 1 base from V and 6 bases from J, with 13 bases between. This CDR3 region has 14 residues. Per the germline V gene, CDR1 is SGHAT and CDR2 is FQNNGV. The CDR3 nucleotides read TGTGCCAGCAGCTTAGGGATCTACCCGTCCGAGCAGTACTTC. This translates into CASSLGIYPSEQYF.

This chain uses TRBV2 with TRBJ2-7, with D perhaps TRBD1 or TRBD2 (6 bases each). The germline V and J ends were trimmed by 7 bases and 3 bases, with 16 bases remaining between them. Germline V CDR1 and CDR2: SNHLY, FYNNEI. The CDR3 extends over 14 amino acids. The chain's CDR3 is CASILSGAIYEQYF. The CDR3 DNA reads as TGTGCCAGCATTCTATCGGGGGCCATCTACGAGCAGTACTTC.

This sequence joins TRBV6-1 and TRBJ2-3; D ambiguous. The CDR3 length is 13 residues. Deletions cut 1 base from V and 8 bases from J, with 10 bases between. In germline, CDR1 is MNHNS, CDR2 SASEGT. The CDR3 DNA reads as TGTGCCAGCAGTGAAGGGTCAGTGGGTACGCAGTATTTT. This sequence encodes CASSEGSVGTQYF.

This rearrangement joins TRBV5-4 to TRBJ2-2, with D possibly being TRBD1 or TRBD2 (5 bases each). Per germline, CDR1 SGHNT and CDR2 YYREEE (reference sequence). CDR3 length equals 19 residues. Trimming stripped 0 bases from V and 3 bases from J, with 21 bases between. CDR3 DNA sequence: TGTGCCAGCAGCTTGGGTTTGAGTCAGGGCTTCGGGGACACCGGGGAGCTGTTTTTT. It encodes CASSLGLSQGFGDTGELFF.

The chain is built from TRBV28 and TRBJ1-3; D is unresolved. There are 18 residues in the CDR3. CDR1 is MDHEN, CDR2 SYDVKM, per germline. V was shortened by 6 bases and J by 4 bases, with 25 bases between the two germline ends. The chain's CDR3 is CASRRDGNEDPRGNTIYF. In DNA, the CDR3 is TGTGCCAGCAGGCGAGACGGTAACGAGGACCCGCGGGGAAACACCATATATTTT.